Detailed here is one TCR beta chain. The antigen is unknown. Both about-4-week and about-12-week second-dose recipients were combined. J was trimmed by 6 bases and V by 3 bases; bases with no gene match: 9. The germline V gene encodes CDR1 LNHDA and CDR2 SQIVND (reference sequence). CDR3 length equals 16 residues. Data came from immunoSEQ multiplex PCR; TCRdb stores just in-frame clones and leaves some out. Among 100,000 to 150,000 clones listed, about 79% were seen once. The record originates from a study of T cell responses to AZD1222 COVID-19 vaccine. Overall study results and limits: Just five to seven people given AZD1222 tested seropositive at baseline.

The clonotype was recovered from an adult who received the AZD1222 COVID-19 vaccine. The sequencing used peripheral blood, collected 28 days after the second AZD1222 dose. The genes are TRBV19 and TRBJ2-2, with 8 nucleotides matching TRBD1. CDR3 sequence reads: CASSIGAGGASGELFF. CDR3 sequence (DNA): TGTGCCAGTAGTATCGGCGCAGGGGGCGCCTCCGGGGAGCTGTTTTTT.